This T cell receptor (beta chain) is from a study of blood T cell repertoires in COVID-19. V was shortened by 3 bases and J by 4 bases, with 10 bases between the two germline ends. Germline-derived CDR1 and CDR2 are SGHDT and YYEEEE. The CDR3 loop spans 14 amino acids. Per the authors' pipeline: Estimates of nucleated cell counts were drawn from the amplification of reference gene primers. Sequenced by immunoSEQ multiplex PCR; TCRdb stores in-frame clones only, minus some. The V and J calls and clone size are taken from that table; D and trimming were inferred from the DNA. Of 310,000 or so clones listed, around 86% are singletons.

The chain is built from TRBV5-6 and TRBJ2-2; D perhaps matches TRBD1 (5 bases). This clonotype originated in a man in his fifties with active or convalescent COVID-19. The specimen was peripheral blood. In DNA, the CDR3 is TGTGCCAGCAGCTCCACCCAGGGCACCGGGGAGCTGTTTTTT. It yields the protein CASSSTQGTGELFF.